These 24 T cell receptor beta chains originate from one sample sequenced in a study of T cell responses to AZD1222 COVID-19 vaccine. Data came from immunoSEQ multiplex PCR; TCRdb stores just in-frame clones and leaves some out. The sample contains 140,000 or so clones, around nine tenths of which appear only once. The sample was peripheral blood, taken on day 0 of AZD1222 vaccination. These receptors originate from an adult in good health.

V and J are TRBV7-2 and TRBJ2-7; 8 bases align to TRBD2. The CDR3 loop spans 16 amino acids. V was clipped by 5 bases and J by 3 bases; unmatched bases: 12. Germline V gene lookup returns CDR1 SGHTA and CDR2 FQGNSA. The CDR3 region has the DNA TGTGCCAGCAGCCCCAGAGGGAGCGGGGGCCACTACGAGCAGTACTTC. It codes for CASSPRGSGGHYEQYF.

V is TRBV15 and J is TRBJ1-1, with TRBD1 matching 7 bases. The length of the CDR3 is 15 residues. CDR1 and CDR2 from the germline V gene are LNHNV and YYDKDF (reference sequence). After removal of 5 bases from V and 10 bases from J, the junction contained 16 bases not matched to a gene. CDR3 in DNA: TGTGCCACCAGCCGGCCGGGACAGACTATTAGGGGAGCTTTCTTT. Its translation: CATSRPGQTIRGAFF.

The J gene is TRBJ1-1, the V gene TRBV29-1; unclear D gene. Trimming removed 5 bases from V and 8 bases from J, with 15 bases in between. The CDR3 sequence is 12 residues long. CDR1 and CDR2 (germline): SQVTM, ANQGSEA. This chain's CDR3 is CSVRPGFEEAFF. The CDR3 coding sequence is TGCAGCGTTCGACCGGGATTTGAAGAAGCTTTCTTT.

In DNA form, the CDR3 reads TGTGCCAGCAGTTTAGCAGGGACTGGAAACACCATATATTTT. It encodes CASSLAGTGNTIYF. The gene calls are TRBV27 and TRBJ1-3; maybe TRBD1 (5 bases). Trimming removed 2 bases at V and 2 bases at J, with 7 bases between. CDR1 and CDR2 (germline): MNHEY, SMNVEV (reference sequence). This CDR3 has 14 residues.

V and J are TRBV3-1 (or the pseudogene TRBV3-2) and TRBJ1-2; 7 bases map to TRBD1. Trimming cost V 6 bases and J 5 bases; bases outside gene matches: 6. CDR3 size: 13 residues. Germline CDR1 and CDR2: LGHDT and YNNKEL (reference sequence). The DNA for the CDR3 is TGTGCCAGCAGAGAGACAGGGATTTATGGCTACACCTTC. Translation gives CASRETGIYGYTF.

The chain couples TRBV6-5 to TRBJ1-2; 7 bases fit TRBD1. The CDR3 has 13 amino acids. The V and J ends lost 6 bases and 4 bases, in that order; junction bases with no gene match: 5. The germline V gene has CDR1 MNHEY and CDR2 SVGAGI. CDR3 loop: CASRDDRVYGYTF. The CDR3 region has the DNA TGTGCCAGCAGGGATGACAGGGTCTATGGCTACACCTTC.

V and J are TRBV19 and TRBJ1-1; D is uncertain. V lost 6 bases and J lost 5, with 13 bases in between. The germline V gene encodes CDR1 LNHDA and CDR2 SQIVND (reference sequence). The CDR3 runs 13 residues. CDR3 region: CASSLQEVTEAFF. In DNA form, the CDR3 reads TGTGCCAGTAGCCTCCAAGAGGTAACTGAAGCTTTCTTT.

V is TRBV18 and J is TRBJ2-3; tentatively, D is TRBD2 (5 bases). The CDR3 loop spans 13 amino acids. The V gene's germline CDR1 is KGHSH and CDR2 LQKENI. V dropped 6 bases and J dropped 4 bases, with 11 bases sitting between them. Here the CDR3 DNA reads TGTGCCAGCTCTTCCCTAGCCCCAGATACGCAGTATTTT. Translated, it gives CASSSLAPDTQYF.

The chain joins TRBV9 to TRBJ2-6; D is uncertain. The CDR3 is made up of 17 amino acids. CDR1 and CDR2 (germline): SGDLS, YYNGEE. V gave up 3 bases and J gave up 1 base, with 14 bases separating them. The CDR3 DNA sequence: TGTGCCAGCAGCGCTCTTCGGCAGCAGTCTGGGGCCAACGTCCTGACTTTC. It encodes CASSALRQQSGANVLTF.

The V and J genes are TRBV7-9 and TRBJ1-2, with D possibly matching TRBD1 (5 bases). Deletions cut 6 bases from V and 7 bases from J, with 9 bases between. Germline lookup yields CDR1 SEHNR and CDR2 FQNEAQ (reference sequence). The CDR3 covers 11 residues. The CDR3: CASRAGPGYTF. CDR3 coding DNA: TGTGCCAGCAGAGCGGGACCTGGCTACACCTTC.

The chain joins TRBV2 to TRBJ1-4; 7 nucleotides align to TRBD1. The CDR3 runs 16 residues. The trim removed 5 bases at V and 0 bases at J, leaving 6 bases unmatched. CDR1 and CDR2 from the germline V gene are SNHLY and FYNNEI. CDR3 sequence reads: CASSPDRAATNEKLFF. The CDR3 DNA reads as TGTGCCAGCAGTCCTGACAGGGCTGCAACTAATGAAAAACTGTTTTTT.

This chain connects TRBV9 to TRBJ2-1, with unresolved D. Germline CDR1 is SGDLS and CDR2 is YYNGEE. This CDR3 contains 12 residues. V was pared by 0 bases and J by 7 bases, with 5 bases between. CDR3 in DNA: TGTGCCAGCAGCGTAGCTGGGAATGAGCAGTTCTTC. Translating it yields CASSVAGNEQFF.

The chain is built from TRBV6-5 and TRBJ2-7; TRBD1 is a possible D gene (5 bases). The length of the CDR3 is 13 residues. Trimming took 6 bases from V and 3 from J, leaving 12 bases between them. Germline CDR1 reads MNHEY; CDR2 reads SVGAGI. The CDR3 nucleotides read TGTGCCAGCAGCCGACGACAGTTCTACGAGCAGTACTTC. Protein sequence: CASSRRQFYEQYF.

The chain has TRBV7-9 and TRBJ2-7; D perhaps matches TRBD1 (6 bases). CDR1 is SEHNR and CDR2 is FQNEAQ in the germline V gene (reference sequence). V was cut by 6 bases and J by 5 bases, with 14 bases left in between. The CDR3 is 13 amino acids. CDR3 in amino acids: CASSPGQSHEQYF. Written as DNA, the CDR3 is TGTGCCAGCAGTCCAGGACAGAGCCACGAGCAGTACTTC.

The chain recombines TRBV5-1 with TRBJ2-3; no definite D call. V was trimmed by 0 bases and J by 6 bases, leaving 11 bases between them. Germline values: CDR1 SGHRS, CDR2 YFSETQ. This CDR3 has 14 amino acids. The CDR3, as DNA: TGCGCCAGCAGCTTGGCCGTGGCGTCGGATACGCAGTATTTT. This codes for CASSLAVASDTQYF.

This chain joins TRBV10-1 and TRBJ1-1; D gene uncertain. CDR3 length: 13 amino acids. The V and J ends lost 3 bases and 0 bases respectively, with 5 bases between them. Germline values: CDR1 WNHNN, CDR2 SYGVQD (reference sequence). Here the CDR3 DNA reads TGCGCCAGCAGTGACGGGATGAACACTGAAGCTTTCTTT. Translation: CASSDGMNTEAFF.

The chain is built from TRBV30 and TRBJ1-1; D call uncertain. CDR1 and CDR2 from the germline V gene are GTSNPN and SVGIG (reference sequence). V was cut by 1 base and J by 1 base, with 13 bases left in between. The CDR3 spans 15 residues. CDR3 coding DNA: TGTGCCTGGAGTGCTCCGCTTGAGTGGAACACTGAAGCTTTCTTT. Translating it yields CAWSAPLEWNTEAFF.

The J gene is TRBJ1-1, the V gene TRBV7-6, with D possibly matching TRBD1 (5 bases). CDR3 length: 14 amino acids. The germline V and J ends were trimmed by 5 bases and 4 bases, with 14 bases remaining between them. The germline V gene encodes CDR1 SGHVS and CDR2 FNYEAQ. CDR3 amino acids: CASSPGDLGTEAFF. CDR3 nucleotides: TGTGCCAGCAGCCCGGGGGATCTTGGCACTGAAGCTTTCTTT.

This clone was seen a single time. The chain's CDR3 is CASSLRLRTSGEETQYF. The CDR3 nucleotides read TGTGCCAGCAGCTTAAGGCTCAGGACTAGCGGGGAAGAGACCCAGTACTTC. J is TRBJ2-5 and V is TRBV7-6, with 12 bases fitting TRBD2. Per the germline V gene, CDR1 is SGHVS and CDR2 is FNYEAQ. J was trimmed by 3 bases and V by 2 bases; bases with no gene match: 7. The CDR3 consists of 17 residues.

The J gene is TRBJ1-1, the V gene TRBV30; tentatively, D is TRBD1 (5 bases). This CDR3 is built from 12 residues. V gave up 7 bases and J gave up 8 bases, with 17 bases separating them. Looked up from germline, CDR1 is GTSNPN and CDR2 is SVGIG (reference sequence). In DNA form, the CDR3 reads TGTGCCTTGGAAAACCCGGGGGTAGAAGCTTTCTTT. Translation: CALENPGVEAFF.

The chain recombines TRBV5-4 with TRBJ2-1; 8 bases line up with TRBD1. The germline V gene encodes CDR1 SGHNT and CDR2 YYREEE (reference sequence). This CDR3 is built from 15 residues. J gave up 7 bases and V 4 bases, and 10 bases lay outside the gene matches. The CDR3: CASSLGAGGTNEQFF. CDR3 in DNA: TGTGCCAGCAGCCTCGGGGCAGGGGGCACGAATGAGCAGTTCTTC.

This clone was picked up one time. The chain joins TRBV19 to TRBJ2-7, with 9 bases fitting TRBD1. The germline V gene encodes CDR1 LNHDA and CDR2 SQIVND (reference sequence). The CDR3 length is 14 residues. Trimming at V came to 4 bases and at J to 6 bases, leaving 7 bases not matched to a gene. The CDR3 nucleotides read TGTGCCAGTAGTAAAAAACAGGGGGCGTTCGAGCAGTACTTC. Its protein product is CASSKKQGAFEQYF.

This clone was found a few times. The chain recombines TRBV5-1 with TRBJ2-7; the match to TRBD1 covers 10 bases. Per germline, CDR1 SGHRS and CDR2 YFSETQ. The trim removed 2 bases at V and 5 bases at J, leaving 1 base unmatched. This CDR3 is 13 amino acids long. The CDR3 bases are TGCGCCAGCAGCTTTGGGACAGGGGACGAGCAGTACTTC. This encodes CASSFGTGDEQYF.

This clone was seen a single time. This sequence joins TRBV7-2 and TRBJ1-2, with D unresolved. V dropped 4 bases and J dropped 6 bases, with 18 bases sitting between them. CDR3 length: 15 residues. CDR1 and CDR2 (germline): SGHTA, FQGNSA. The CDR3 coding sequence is TGTGCCAGCAGCTCCTTGGCGGGCTTTAGGAATGGCTACACCTTC. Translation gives CASSSLAGFRNGYTF.